This T cell receptor (beta chain) was observed in a study of regulatory T cells in long-lasting Graves disease. Study-wide points: A reduction in accuracy may have resulted from the small sample size. Whereas around 970 public clonotypes were shared by new patients, persistent patients shared more, at 2,741.

With iRepertoire HTBI primers and Arm-PCR of CDR3 regions, TCR beta libraries were built. TCRdb re-called the multiplex PCR reads with MiXCR, one entry per CDR3 protein. The sample has 400,000 to 500,000 distinct CDR3 sequences; around a fifth are singletons. Remarks on this clonotype: What it binds is not known.

Documented time point: persistent/refractory GD, antithyroid drugs over 5 years with positive TRAb. PBMC RNA was the source of the TCR library. Patients came through an endocrinology department, and that department was in Xi'an, China. The sequence was collected from a female donor with Graves disease. The sequenced sample was peripheral blood mononuclear cells (PBMCs), obtained when the disease was refractory, from a patient treated with antithyroid drugs.

Written as DNA, the CDR3 is TGTGCCAGCAGTGAGACAAACTTTAATGAAAAACTGTTTTTT. Amino acid sequence: CASSETNFNEKLFF. The chain joins TRBV25-1 to TRBJ1-4; D not certain. The germline V gene encodes CDR1 MGHDK and CDR2 SYGVNS. The CDR3 runs to 14 residues. V was shortened by 3 bases and J by 4 bases, with 9 bases between the two germline ends.